The 26 T cell receptor beta chains below all came from one sample that was sequenced in a study of tumor-infiltrating lymphocytes in primary liver carcinoma. A primer in the constant region served to generate TCR beta cDNA from 500 ng of total RNA. Construction of TCR beta libraries relied on three successive nested multiplex PCR rounds employing slightly modified ARM-PCR. Primers for the first two PCR rounds were TRBV1-TRBV30 forward primers and a C-beta reverse primer (around 11 cycles per round). TCRdb reprocessed the multiplex PCR reads with MiXCR, giving one entry per CDR3 protein. The sample carries approximately 47,000 distinct CDR3 sequences, around three quarters recorded once. RNA and DNA were co-extracted from approximately 20-30 mg of unsorted bulk tissue. What was sequenced was liver tumor tissue from sampling region 3. As for subset: tumor region T3, left-lateral pole. These receptors originate from a man aged 40-50 years with primary liver carcinoma and hepatitis B virus infection.

This clonotype was detected only once. Sequence at one end of the junction differs from germline and may be a read error. The V and J genes are TRBV24-1 and TRBJ2-1, with D possibly matching TRBD2 (6 bases). Germline V gene sequence: CDR1 KGHDR, CDR2 SFDVKD. This CDR3 contains 18 residues. The CDR3 nucleotides read TGTGCTACCAGTGTTAAGAGGCGGGTCGGGAGCCCCTACAATGAGCAGTTCTTC. Protein: CATSVKRRVGSPYNEQFF.

Note on this clonotype: Likely a read error: the CDR3 ends without its conserved phenylalanine or tryptophan. The chain is built from TRBV11-2 and TRBJ2-2, with D tentatively TRBD2 (6 bases). Germline-derived CDR1 and CDR2 are SGHAT and FQNNGV. There are 16 residues in the CDR3. Trimming left V 1 base short and J 13 bases short, with 22 bases between. CDR3 sequence reads: CASSLVALAGTAVLFL. The CDR3 DNA is TGTGCCAGCAGCTTAGTGGCGCTGGCGGGAACCGCGGTGCTGTTTCTT.

The chain joins TRBV5-3 to TRBJ2-1, with TRBD1 identical over 9 bases. TRBV5-3 is designated an ORF whose function remains uncertain. The CDR3 is made up of 15 amino acids. V shed 2 bases and J 7 bases; nucleotides not matched to a gene: 7. CDR3: CARSFRDRACNEQFF. CDR3 coding DNA: TGTGCCAGAAGCTTCCGGGACAGGGCCTGTAATGAGCAGTTCTTC.

A word on this clonotype: Here the CDR3 omits its conserved ending phenylalanine or tryptophan, so a read error is the likely source. The rearrangement uses TRBV11-2 and TRBJ2-1; 8 nucleotides match TRBD2. This CDR3 has 16 residues. V lost 3 bases and J lost 13; bases outside the gene matches: 17. CDR1 is SGHAT, CDR2 FQNNGV, per germline. CDR3 loop: CASSLDIGLAMCEQFS. DNA for the CDR3: TGTGCCAGCAGCTTGGATATCGGACTAGCCATGTGTGAACAGTTCTCC.

About this clonotype itself: The CDR3 ends on some other residue instead of the conserved phenylalanine or tryptophan, so this is likely a read error. Because the CDR3's place on the DNA is in doubt, the DNA is left out and the CDR3 is given as listed by TCRdb. The CDR3 region is CASSRGLAVSTDTRYL. V and J are TRBV11-1 and TRBJ2-3; the listed D gene, TRBD2, was not tested against the DNA. The length of the CDR3 is 16 amino acids, counting both ends. The germline V gene has CDR1 SGHAT and CDR2 FQDESV (reference sequence).

There are many counts of this clonotype. The V and J genes are TRBV6-2 or TRBV6-3 and TRBJ2-1; 16 bases fit TRBD2. V dropped 1 base and J dropped 6; count of bases not matched to a gene: 9. There are 19 residues in the CDR3. Germline values: CDR1 MNHEY, CDR2 SVGEGT. The CDR3 coding sequence is TGTGCCAGCAGTTACTTTCCGGGACTAGCGGGAGGGCCGGGCAATGAGCAGTTCTTC. It encodes CASSYFPGLAGGPGNEQFF.

On this clonotype itself: At one end, the junction sequence differs from germline, possibly due to a read error. The V gene is TRBV11-2, the J gene TRBJ2-7; D not resolved. Germline lookup yields CDR1 SGHAT and CDR2 FQNNGV. CDR3 length: 13 amino acids. DNA of the CDR3: TGTGCCTGTACCAAAGAGGCGCCATACGAGCAGTATTTC. Translated: CACTKEAPYEQYF.

This rearrangement joins TRBV7-2 to TRBJ2-4; 8 bases line up with TRBD2. After removal of 1 base from V and 6 bases from J, the junction contained 8 bases not matched to a gene. Germline CDR1 is SGHTA and CDR2 is FQGNSA. The CDR3 spans 16 residues. DNA of the CDR3: TGTGCCAGCAGCTTAGACGGGAGGGCTCTGGGAAACATTCAGTACTTC. This gives the protein CASSLDGRALGNIQYF.

Comments on this clonotype: The conserved final phenylalanine or tryptophan is absent from the CDR3, which likely points to a read error. The DNA is left out, because the CDR3 cannot be placed on it with certainty; the CDR3 is given as TCRdb lists it. The V gene is TRBV11-1, the J gene TRBJ2-1; the D segment call TRBD2 is taken from the table without a DNA check. The CDR3 sequence runs 17 residues, both termini included. Germline CDR1 reads SGHAT; CDR2 reads FQDESV (reference sequence). The CDR3 is CASSLGLAGEADNEQLY.

This clonotype came up a few times. An end of the junction does not agree with germline; a read error may underlie this. The chain recombines TRBV4-1 with TRBJ2-7; 10 bases align to TRBD2. The CDR3 extends over 15 amino acids. From germline, CDR1 is MGHRA and CDR2 YSYEKL. The CDR3 region is CASSPPGLAIYEQYF. The CDR3 DNA follows: TGTGCCAGCAGCCCACCGGGACTAGCGATCTACGAGCAGTACTTC.

This clonotype was counted at least ten times. This chain joins TRBV24-1 and TRBJ2-7; D is perhaps TRBD1 (5 bases). Per the germline V gene, CDR1 is KGHDR and CDR2 is SFDVKD. The CDR3 consists of 12 residues. V lost 6 bases to trimming and J lost 1 base, with 6 bases between them. The CDR3 loop reads CATSQGSYEQYF. Written as DNA, the CDR3 is TGTGCCACCAGTCAGGGATCCTACGAGCAGTACTTC.

This clonotype was counted many times. This rearrangement joins TRBV6-2 or TRBV6-3 to TRBJ2-1; 11 bases are shared with TRBD1. The V segment lost 6 bases and the J segment 7 bases; nucleotides outside the gene matches: 5. The germline V gene has CDR1 MNHEY and CDR2 SVGEGT. The CDR3 runs to 14 residues. The DNA for the CDR3 is TGTGCCAGCAGGGGACAGGGGGGTTGGAATGAGCAGTTCTTC. Translating gives CASRGQGGWNEQFF.

On this clonotype itself: At one end, the junction sequence differs from germline, possibly due to a read error. V usage is TRBV11-1 and J usage is TRBJ2-1; D is undetermined. Germline V gene sequence: CDR1 SGHAT, CDR2 FQDESV (reference sequence). The CDR3 has 13 residues. The CDR3 protein is CASSYLGYSEQFF. The DNA of the CDR3 is TGTGCCAGCAGCTATCTGGGTTACAGTGAGCAGTTCTTC.

The V call is TRBV10-1, the J call TRBJ2-1; the D gene is possibly TRBD2 (6 bases). From germline, CDR1 is WNHNN and CDR2 SYGVQD (reference sequence). The CDR3 is 12 amino acids. For the CDR3, the DNA is TGCGCTAGCGGTGAATGGGTGAATGAGCAGTTCTTC. Translated: CASGEWVNEQFF.

This clonotype was seen just once. Germline is not matched at one junction end, which may reflect a read error. The V gene is TRBV11-2, the J gene TRBJ2-3, with 7 bases lining up with TRBD2. The CDR3 loop spans 19 amino acids. Germline values: CDR1 SGHAT, CDR2 FQNNGV. The DNA for the CDR3 is TGTGTCAGCAGGACTCCTCGAGGCGGGAGATCTACTAGCACAGGTACGCAGTATTTT. Protein product: CVSRTPRGGRSTSTGTQYF. Complete variable domain (other parts from reference TRBV11-2 and TRBJ2-3): EAGVAQSPRYKIIEKRQSVAFWCNPISGHATLYWYQQILGQGPKLLIQFQNNGVVDDSQLPKDRFSAERLKGVDSTLKIQPAKLEDSAVYLCVSRTPRGGRSTSTGTQYFGPGTRLTVL.

Regarding this clonotype: Mismatch with germline at one junction end may stem from a read error. The rearrangement uses TRBV11-2 and TRBJ1-6; the match to TRBD1 covers 7 bases. CDR3 length equals 16 residues. Germline CDR1 is SGHAT and CDR2 is FQNNGV. In nucleotides, the CDR3 is TGTGCCTGCAGCCCCCGGACAGGCTTACTTAATTCACCCCTCCACTTC. Amino acid sequence: CACSPRTGLLNSPLHF.

In the case of this clonotype: Compared with germline, one end of the junction differs, possibly owing to a read error. V and J are TRBV6-2 or TRBV6-3 and TRBJ1-1; D might be TRBD1 (5 bases). CDR1 MNHEY and CDR2 SVGEGT come from the germline V gene. The CDR3 is made up of 13 amino acids. Here the CDR3 DNA reads TGTGCCAGCAGCCCTTCGAGGGGCTCTGAAGCTTTCTTC. Translated: CASSPSRGSEAFF.

This chain uses TRBV12-3 or TRBV12-4 with TRBJ2-1, with 9 bases identical to TRBD1. The CDR3 runs to 16 residues. This chain's CDR3 is CPCSLPGTGLRGEQFF. The CDR3 DNA reads TGTCCCTGCAGTTTGCCCGGGACAGGGCTCCGGGGTGAGCAGTTCTTC.

In regard to this clonotype: The missing conserved phenylalanine or tryptophan at the end of this CDR3 makes a read error likely. The chain uses TRBV12-3 or TRBV12-4 and TRBJ1-1, with unresolved D. This CDR3 contains 15 residues. CDR3 sequence: CASSFGTVPNSEAFL. In nucleotides, the CDR3 is TGTGCCAGCAGTTTCGGAACTGTCCCGAACAGTGAAGCTTTCCTT.

To note about this clonotype: Since no conserved phenylalanine or tryptophan closes the CDR3, a read error is the likely cause. The CDR3 reads CASSPTGFSNQPQHV. CDR3 nucleotides: TGTGCCAGCAGCCCCACAGGGTTTAGCAATCAGCCCCAGCATGTT. The V gene is TRBV9, the J gene TRBJ1-5; tentatively, D is TRBD1 (6 bases). The CDR3 totals 15 residues. The ends were cut back, 4 bases at V and 0 bases at J, with 11 bases in the middle. The V gene's germline CDR1 is SGDLS and CDR2 YYNGEE.

This chain joins TRBV4-2 and TRBJ2-7; a possible D gene is TRBD2 (6 bases). The CDR3 is 15 amino acids. Germline CDR1 is LGHNA and CDR2 is YNFKEQ. The CDR3 region has the DNA TGTGTAAGCAGCCGAAACCCGGGACTTATCTACGAGCAGTACTTC. Its translation is CVSSRNPGLIYEQYF.

In regard to this clonotype: The missing conserved phenylalanine or tryptophan at the end of this CDR3 makes a read error likely. The chain recombines TRBV29-1 with TRBJ1-5; 8 bases are a match to TRBD1. Germline CDR1 is SQVTM and CDR2 is ANQGSEA. CDR3 length: 14 residues. The CDR3 DNA sequence: TGCAGCGTTAAAGAACAGGGGGAAGGGCAGCCCCAGCATTCT. Its protein product is CSVKEQGEGQPQHS.

On this clonotype itself: This may come from a read error, since a much larger clone is one base off. The rearrangement links TRBV5-1 to TRBJ2-1; 7 nucleotides match TRBD2. The CDR3 length is 17 residues. From germline, CDR1 is SGHRS and CDR2 YFSETQ. Written as DNA, the CDR3 is TGCGCCAGCAGCTTGTTTAGCGGGCCCAGCTCCTACGATGAGCAGTTCTTC. Amino acid sequence: CASSLFSGPSSYDEQFF.

This clonotype showed up many times. The chain couples TRBV28 to TRBJ2-1, with 10 bases lining up with TRBD2. Germline V CDR1 and CDR2: MDHEN, SYDVKM. The CDR3 totals 17 residues. Unmatched junction bases numbered 18, after V lost 8 bases and J lost 8 bases. The CDR3 region has the DNA TGTGCCAGCGAACCCTCGTTTGTAGCGGGAGGAGGCGATGAGCAGTTCTTC. Encoded protein: CASEPSFVAGGGDEQFF.

The CDR3 DNA reads TGTGCCAGCAGTGACAGGGGGGAGTTAAGCAATCAGTCCCGGCATTTT. Translation gives CASSDRGELSNQSRHF. The chain combines TRBV6-1 with TRBJ1-5; 7 nucleotides align to TRBD1. J was trimmed by 15 bases and V by 3 bases; bases with no gene match: 20. The CDR3 contains 16 residues. The germline gives CDR1 MNHNS, CDR2 SASEGT.

Details on this clonotype: The germline gene is not matched at one end of the junction; a read error may be the cause. The rearrangement joins TRBV11-2 to TRBJ2-7, with a weak D call TRBD1 (5 bases). The CDR3 is 14 amino acids. Germline loops: CDR1 SGHAT, CDR2 FQNNGV. In DNA form, the CDR3 reads TGTGCCAGCAGCTTAATCGACAGAGCCTACGTGCAGTACTTC. Encoded protein: CASSLIDRAYVQYF. The whole variable domain, filled in from reference TRBV11-2 and TRBJ2-7, reads EAGVAQSPRYKIIEKRQSVAFWCNPISGHATLYWYQQILGQGPKLLIQFQNNGVVDDSQLPKDRFSAERLKGVDSTLKIQPAKLEDSAVYLCASSLIDRAYVQYFGPGTRLTVT.